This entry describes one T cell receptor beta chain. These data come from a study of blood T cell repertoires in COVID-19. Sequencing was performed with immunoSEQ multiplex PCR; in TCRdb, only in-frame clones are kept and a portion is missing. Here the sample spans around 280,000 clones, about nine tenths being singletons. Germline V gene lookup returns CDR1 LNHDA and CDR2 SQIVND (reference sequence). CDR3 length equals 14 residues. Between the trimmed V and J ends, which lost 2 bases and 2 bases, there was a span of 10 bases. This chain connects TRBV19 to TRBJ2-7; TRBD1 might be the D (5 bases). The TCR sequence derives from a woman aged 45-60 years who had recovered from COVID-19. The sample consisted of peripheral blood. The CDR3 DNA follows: TGTGCCAGTAGTATAAGTGACAGAACCTACGAGCAGTACTTC. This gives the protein CASSISDRTYEQYF.